This T cell receptor beta chain came from a study of spatial heterogeneity in lung cancer. Study summary: Within raw reads, each unique TCR and UMI combination appeared on average more than ten times.

A unique molecular identifier was carried by every single TCR cDNA molecule. In TCRdb, the 5' RACE reads were re-called with MiXCR into one record per CDR3 protein. The sample includes about 1,600 distinct CDR3 sequences, roughly 5.3% seen only once; the top ten take around 23%. Noted time point: sample taken at primary tumor resection. The donor population consisted of roughly 70 patients with untreated, early-stage non-small cell lung cancer. The sequenced material consisted of unsorted whole RNA from tumor, nontumor lung or frozen PBMC. V was clipped by 3 bases and J by 3 bases, with 26 bases between them. The CDR3 contains 19 residues. The germline gives CDR1 LNHDA, CDR2 SQIVND (reference sequence). This clonotype has at least ten counts.

The source of this sequence is a female donor with early-stage non-small cell lung cancer. The V gene is TRBV19, the J gene TRBJ1-1; D gene unclear. The specimen was normal lung tissue next to the tumor, collected at surgery. In DNA, the CDR3 is TGTGCCAGTAGTATTCCCCTCCAGGCCGGCATTAAGTGGCACACTGAAGCTTTCTTT. Its translation is CASSIPLQAGIKWHTEAFF.